The clone carrying this TCR beta chain was picked up one time. Only in-frame clones appear in the TCRdb table, and some are missing; sequencing was by immunoSEQ multiplex PCR. The sample has about 93,000 clones, around 92% seen once; the top ten hold approximately 2%. The data belong to a study of T cell changes during pregnancy in multiple sclerosis. The sequence derives from a female donor with multiple sclerosis, enrolled in a pregnancy study. Sequenced material: peripheral blood, taken after pregnancy.

The CDR3 coding sequence is TGTGCCAGCAGTGAATCCCGGGGACTCGATCAGCCCCAGCATTTT. Protein sequence: CASSESRGLDQPQHF. The chain combines TRBV6-1 with TRBJ1-5; possible D gene TRBD1, 5 bases. Trimming took 2 bases from V and 5 from J, leaving 13 bases between them. Germline V gene sequence: CDR1 MNHNS, CDR2 SASEGT. The CDR3 spans 15 residues.